This paragraph covers one TCR beta chain sequence. The antigen is unknown. From 5'RACE with constant-segment primers came TCR alpha and TCR beta cDNA libraries that carried sample barcodes and UMIs. TCRdb reprocessed the 5' RACE reads via MiXCR and lists one record per CDR3 protein. The sample lists fewer than 650,000 distinct CDR3 sequences; 15% to 20% were seen once. From germline, CDR1 is MNHEY and CDR2 SMNVEV (reference sequence). Trimming cost V 6 bases and J 9 bases; bases outside gene matches: 25. This CDR3 has 19 residues. The data were taken from a study of T-cell memory formation after mild COVID-19. General study results and limits: CM and EM subsets held most contracting CD4+ clones; EMRA held CD8+ ones. Clones shrinking between day 15 and 85 showed a balanced CD4/CD8 split, and those that grew later tilted toward CD4+. Some clones that responded were present in memory (sampled pre-infection), which suggests cross-reactive memory joined.

The receptor was derived from an adult woman who had mild COVID-19 (a few samples of this study predate the infection). Cell type and time point are not known. The chain uses TRBV27 and TRBJ2-1; TRBD1 matches at 8 bases. The sequenced sample consisted of PBMCs or a T cell subset sorted from them (not recorded which). CDR3: CASRKTGADLADLWGEQFF. For the CDR3, the DNA is TGTGCCAGCAGAAAGACAGGGGCCGATTTAGCGGACCTCTGGGGTGAGCAGTTCTTC.